This is a list of T cell receptor beta chains from one sample in a study of T cell responses to AZD1222 COVID-19 vaccine. TCRdb's copy holds only in-frame clones and misses some; the assay was immunoSEQ multiplex PCR. The sample includes around 150,000 clones, about 91% seen only once; the top ten take less than 2.5%. The sample consisted of peripheral blood, taken on day 0 of AZD1222 vaccination. The source is an adult in good health. The CDR3 runs from the conserved cysteine through the conserved F or W. Each record gives: CDR3 length, J gene, V gene, clone size, D gene, CDR3 protein, CDR3 DNA. D genes are given only for firm matches. Some rows mark clone size as missing; the rest say once, few, many or name a class of expanded clone.

CDR3 length: 12; J gene: TRBJ1-2; V gene: TRBV5-1; clone size: .; D gene: .; CDR3 protein: CASSPSNYGYTF; CDR3 DNA: TGCGCCAGCAGCCCCTCTAACTATGGCTACACCTTC
CDR3 length: 16; J gene: TRBJ1-5; V gene: TRBV6-2/TRBV6-3; clone size: .; D gene: TRBD1; CDR3 protein: CASSYRQGGGNQPQHF; CDR3 DNA: TGTGCCAGCAGTTACCGACAGGGAGGAGGCAATCAGCCCCAGCATTTT
CDR3 length: 16; J gene: TRBJ1-5; V gene: TRBV6-2/TRBV6-3; clone size: .; D gene: .; CDR3 protein: CASSYFQTGRNQPQHF; CDR3 DNA: TGTGCCAGCAGTTACTTTCAGACAGGCCGCAATCAGCCCCAGCATTTT
CDR3 length: 16; J gene: TRBJ2-7; V gene: TRBV28; clone size: once; D gene: .; CDR3 protein: CASSFSRTAQVSEQYF; CDR3 DNA: TGTGCCAGCAGTTTCTCTCGGACAGCGCAGGTTTCCGAGCAGTACTTC
CDR3 length: 15; J gene: TRBJ2-7; V gene: TRBV18; clone size: .; D gene: TRBD1; CDR3 protein: CASSPPGQGGYEQYF; CDR3 DNA: TGTGCCAGCTCACCACCGGGACAGGGGGGGTACGAGCAGTACTTC
CDR3 length: 15; J gene: TRBJ2-7; V gene: TRBV19; clone size: .; D gene: TRBD1; CDR3 protein: CASSTTGTGGYEQYF; CDR3 DNA: TGTGCCAGTAGTACCACCGGGACAGGGGGCTACGAGCAGTACTTC
CDR3 length: 15; J gene: TRBJ1-2; V gene: TRBV4-3; clone size: .; D gene: .; CDR3 protein: CASSPSGPHNYGYTF; CDR3 DNA: TGCGCCAGCAGTCCCTCCGGGCCACATAACTATGGCTACACCTTC
CDR3 length: 15; J gene: TRBJ1-1; V gene: TRBV6-5; clone size: .; D gene: .; CDR3 protein: CASSKSVDEPFEAFF; CDR3 DNA: TGTGCCAGCAGTAAATCAGTCGACGAGCCCTTTGAAGCTTTCTTT
CDR3 length: 14; J gene: TRBJ1-2; V gene: TRBV29-1; clone size: .; D gene: TRBD1; CDR3 protein: CSVDPQGAGYGYTF; CDR3 DNA: TGCAGCGTTGACCCACAGGGGGCTGGCTATGGCTACACCTTC
CDR3 length: 12; J gene: TRBJ2-1; V gene: TRBV12-3/TRBV12-4; clone size: .; D gene: .; CDR3 protein: CASSLGHSGQFF; CDR3 DNA: TGTGCCAGCAGCCTCGGACATTCGGGGCAGTTCTTC
CDR3 length: 16; J gene: TRBJ1-2; V gene: TRBV2; clone size: .; D gene: TRBD1; CDR3 protein: CASSEAFRTGDDGYTF; CDR3 DNA: TGTGCCAGCAGTGAAGCCTTCAGGACAGGGGACGATGGCTACACCTTC
CDR3 length: 12; J gene: TRBJ1-1; V gene: TRBV6-5; clone size: .; D gene: .; CDR3 protein: CASHVTGRVAFF; CDR3 DNA: TGTGCCAGCCATGTTACAGGGCGTGTTGCTTTCTTT
CDR3 length: 16; J gene: TRBJ1-5; V gene: TRBV7-9; clone size: .; D gene: TRBD1; CDR3 protein: CASSLGMDRVHQPQHF; CDR3 DNA: TGTGCCAGCAGCTTAGGGATGGACAGGGTTCATCAGCCCCAGCATTTT
CDR3 length: 13; J gene: TRBJ1-2; V gene: TRBV10-3; clone size: .; D gene: .; CDR3 protein: CAISGQVNYGYTF; CDR3 DNA: TGTGCCATCAGTGGGCAGGTCAACTATGGCTACACCTTC
CDR3 length: 13; J gene: TRBJ2-1; V gene: TRBV24-1; clone size: .; D gene: .; CDR3 protein: CATSAEGVHEQFF; CDR3 DNA: TGTGCCACCAGTGCCGAAGGGGTCCATGAGCAGTTCTTC
CDR3 length: 11; J gene: TRBJ2-7; V gene: TRBV7-9; clone size: once; D gene: .; CDR3 protein: CASSSRNEQYF; CDR3 DNA: TGTGCCAGCAGCTCCAGGAACGAGCAGTACTTC
CDR3 length: 13; J gene: TRBJ1-5; V gene: TRBV5-5; clone size: .; D gene: .; CDR3 protein: CASSLRGDQPQHF; CDR3 DNA: TGTGCCAGCAGCCTTCGGGGGGATCAGCCCCAGCATTTT
CDR3 length: 15; J gene: TRBJ1-5; V gene: TRBV27; clone size: .; D gene: TRBD1; CDR3 protein: CASRAGQGANQPQHF; CDR3 DNA: TGTGCCAGCAGAGCCGGACAGGGGGCCAATCAGCCCCAGCATTTT
CDR3 length: 13; J gene: TRBJ2-7; V gene: TRBV4-3; clone size: .; D gene: .; CDR3 protein: CASSQGLAYEQYF; CDR3 DNA: TGCGCCAGCAGCCAAGGGCTAGCCTACGAGCAGTACTTC
CDR3 length: 16; J gene: TRBJ2-7; V gene: TRBV3-1/TRBV3-2; clone size: .; D gene: .; CDR3 protein: CASSLGAQRRFYEQYF; CDR3 DNA: TGTGCCAGCAGCCTGGGGGCGCAAAGGAGGTTTTACGAGCAGTACTTC
CDR3 length: 13; J gene: TRBJ1-3; V gene: TRBV5-5; clone size: .; D gene: .; CDR3 protein: CASSQPGGNTIYF; CDR3 DNA: TGTGCCAGCAGCCAACCCGGGGGAAACACCATATATTTT
CDR3 length: 13; J gene: TRBJ1-4; V gene: TRBV19; clone size: .; D gene: .; CDR3 protein: CASSISLYEKLFF; CDR3 DNA: TGTGCCAGTAGTATAAGTTTGTATGAAAAACTGTTTTTT
CDR3 length: 15; J gene: TRBJ1-6; V gene: TRBV18; clone size: .; D gene: TRBD1; CDR3 protein: CASSRTGGEDSPLHF; CDR3 DNA: TGTGCCAGCTCCAGGACAGGGGGGGAGGATTCACCCCTCCACTTT
CDR3 length: 14; J gene: TRBJ1-4; V gene: TRBV5-1; clone size: .; D gene: .; CDR3 protein: CASSLGLLGEKLFF; CDR3 DNA: TGCGCCAGCAGCTTGGGCCTATTGGGGGAAAAACTGTTTTTT
CDR3 length: 15; J gene: TRBJ2-2; V gene: TRBV6-5; clone size: .; D gene: .; CDR3 protein: CASTYSYANTGELFF; CDR3 DNA: TGTGCCAGCACCTACAGTTACGCGAACACCGGGGAGCTGTTTTTT
CDR3 length: 16; J gene: TRBJ1-5; V gene: TRBV18; clone size: .; D gene: .; CDR3 protein: CASSPSNGAGNQPQHF; CDR3 DNA: TGTGCCAGCTCACCATCGAATGGCGCAGGCAATCAGCCCCAGCATTTT
CDR3 length: 13; J gene: TRBJ1-1; V gene: TRBV12-3/TRBV12-4; clone size: .; D gene: TRBD1; CDR3 protein: CASRTGGSTEAFF; CDR3 DNA: TGTGCCAGCAGGACAGGGGGGAGCACTGAAGCTTTCTTT
CDR3 length: 11; J gene: TRBJ2-1; V gene: TRBV6-6; clone size: once; D gene: .; CDR3 protein: CASSPRNEQFF; CDR3 DNA: TGTGCCAGCAGTCCTCGAAATGAGCAGTTCTTC
CDR3 length: 15; J gene: TRBJ1-5; V gene: TRBV7-9; clone size: .; D gene: TRBD1; CDR3 protein: CASSSSDREKQPQHF; CDR3 DNA: TGTGCCAGCAGCTCTTCTGACAGGGAGAAGCAGCCCCAGCATTTT
CDR3 length: 14; J gene: TRBJ2-1; V gene: TRBV6-5; clone size: .; D gene: .; CDR3 protein: CASSYSMGGTEQFF; CDR3 DNA: TGTGCCAGCAGTTACTCGATGGGGGGTACTGAGCAGTTCTTC
CDR3 length: 16; J gene: TRBJ2-1; V gene: TRBV11-1; clone size: .; D gene: .; CDR3 protein: CASSARKILGGNEQFF; CDR3 DNA: TGTGCCAGCAGCGCCCGGAAGATATTGGGGGGCAATGAGCAGTTCTTC
CDR3 length: 15; J gene: TRBJ2-3; V gene: TRBV18; clone size: .; D gene: .; CDR3 protein: CASSPYGGGTDTQYF; CDR3 DNA: TGTGCCAGCTCCCCGTACGGCGGGGGCACAGATACGCAGTATTTT
CDR3 length: 15; J gene: TRBJ2-3; V gene: TRBV5-4; clone size: .; D gene: .; CDR3 protein: CASSTVSPGTDTQYF; CDR3 DNA: TGTGCCAGCAGCACAGTTTCCCCGGGCACAGATACGCAGTATTTT
CDR3 length: 15; J gene: TRBJ2-5; V gene: TRBV29-1; clone size: .; D gene: TRBD2; CDR3 protein: CSVEAQAGGRETQYF; CDR3 DNA: TGCAGCGTTGAGGCCCAAGCGGGAGGACGAGAGACCCAGTACTTC
CDR3 length: 14; J gene: TRBJ1-1; V gene: TRBV9; clone size: .; D gene: .; CDR3 protein: CASSVAGGDTEAFF; CDR3 DNA: TGTGCCAGCAGCGTAGCCGGGGGGGACACTGAAGCTTTCTTT
CDR3 length: 16; J gene: TRBJ2-3; V gene: TRBV2; clone size: once; D gene: .; CDR3 protein: CASTAGTYLSADTQYF; CDR3 DNA: TGTGCCAGCACCGCCGGGACTTACCTTAGCGCAGATACGCAGTATTTT
CDR3 length: 11; J gene: TRBJ2-1; V gene: TRBV12-3/TRBV12-4; clone size: .; D gene: .; CDR3 protein: CASSNGLGQFF; CDR3 DNA: TGTGCCAGCAGTAATGGGTTAGGGCAGTTCTTC
CDR3 length: 15; J gene: TRBJ2-4; V gene: TRBV19; clone size: .; D gene: .; CDR3 protein: CASFDGASSKNIQYF; CDR3 DNA: TGTGCCAGTTTTGACGGTGCATCTAGCAAAAACATTCAGTACTTC
CDR3 length: 14; J gene: TRBJ2-1; V gene: TRBV5-1; clone size: .; D gene: .; CDR3 protein: CASSLEAGGNEQFF; CDR3 DNA: TGCGCCAGCAGCTTGGAGGCAGGGGGGAATGAGCAGTTCTTC
CDR3 length: 14; J gene: TRBJ2-3; V gene: TRBV14; clone size: .; D gene: TRBD1; CDR3 protein: CASRRTGNTDTQYF; CDR3 DNA: TGTGCCAGCAGACGGACAGGGAACACAGATACGCAGTATTTT
CDR3 length: 14; J gene: TRBJ2-7; V gene: TRBV4-2; clone size: .; D gene: .; CDR3 protein: CASSQDYPAYEQYF; CDR3 DNA: TGTGCCAGCAGCCAAGATTACCCAGCCTACGAGCAGTACTTC
CDR3 length: 13; J gene: TRBJ2-7; V gene: TRBV5-4; clone size: medium-sized; D gene: TRBD1; CDR3 protein: CASRDRGSYEQYF; CDR3 DNA: TGTGCCAGCAGGGACAGGGGCTCCTACGAGCAGTACTTC
CDR3 length: 12; J gene: TRBJ2-3; V gene: TRBV6-5; clone size: .; D gene: .; CDR3 protein: CASTVTTDTQYF; CDR3 DNA: TGTGCCAGCACGGTCACTACAGATACGCAGTATTTT
CDR3 length: 14; J gene: TRBJ2-1; V gene: TRBV7-2; clone size: .; D gene: .; CDR3 protein: CASSPGVVRYEQFF; CDR3 DNA: TGTGCCAGCAGCCCAGGGGTGGTTCGCTATGAGCAGTTCTTC
CDR3 length: 15; J gene: TRBJ1-3; V gene: TRBV5-1; clone size: few; D gene: .; CDR3 protein: CASSLESFSGNTIYF; CDR3 DNA: TGCGCCAGCAGCTTGGAGAGTTTCTCTGGAAACACCATATATTTT